The TCR beta chain under discussion was sequenced for a study of beta chain features in type 1 diabetes. As to this clone: The antigen is unknown.

General observations from the study: Researchers cautioned that cDNA sequencing could over-represent cells with high TCR expression.

The CDR3 loop spans 13 amino acids. The V end lost 0 bases, the J end lost 4 bases, and 9 bases lay between the germline ends. Germline-derived CDR1 and CDR2 are SQVTM and ANQGSEA. The sequenced template was cDNA made from the entire isolated RNA. The average read count of naive, central memory and regulatory T cell samples was approximately 3.5 million. The repertoire was sequenced with immunoSEQ multiplex PCR; TCRdb's copy has only in-frame clones and lacks some. The sample includes a few hundred thousand clones, approximately 15% of them seen just once. This chain links TRBV29-1 with TRBJ1-2, with D possibly TRBD1 on 6 matching bases. This sequence was found in a man aged 25-45 years in good health. Material for sequencing was naive CD4+ T cells from blood. For the CDR3, the DNA is TGCAGCGTTGAAGATCGGGGGCGCTATGGCTACACCTTC. Its protein is CSVEDRGRYGYTF.